What follows is one T cell receptor beta chain and its context. The CDR3 extends over 15 amino acids. Germline loops: CDR1 SGHRS, CDR2 YFSETQ. Trimming cost V 4 bases and J 2 bases, with 12 bases left between them. Sample treatment: preoperative locoregional IRX-2 cytokine immunotherapy. Samples came from a phase Ib trial of preoperative locoregional IRX-2 cytokine immunotherapy. This sample is drawn from a study of preoperative IRX-2 immunotherapy in early breast cancer. The data were produced by immunoSEQ multiplex PCR, yet TCRdb's version contains in-frame clones alone and is incomplete. The sample carries about 26,000 clones, roughly 77% recorded once.

The clonotype comes from a human donor with breast cancer. The genes are TRBV5-1 and TRBJ1-4; a possible D gene is TRBD1 (5 bases). The sequences come from lymph node tissue, collected after IRX-2 immunotherapy. The chain's CDR3 is CASSPSEGTNEKLFF. CDR3 in DNA: TGCGCCAGCAGCCCCAGCGAGGGGACTAATGAAAAACTGTTTTTT.